The 14 T cell receptor beta chains presented below share a single source sample, sequenced in a study of read filtering for tumor transcriptome and immune sequencing. This library used around 400 ng RNA and molecular barcoded adaptors spanning alpha/delta and beta/gamma chains. TCRdb itself ran the reads through MiXCR, one entry per CDR3 protein. The sample yields roughly 25,000 distinct CDR3 sequences, 20% to 25% seen once. The sample was a population of CD138-negative cells sorted from bone marrow. All receptors derive from a donor at least 40 years old with multiple myeloma.

Ten or more counts support this clonotype. The rearrangement links TRBV14 to TRBJ2-1; D unclear. V dropped 4 bases and J dropped 8 bases, with 18 bases sitting between them. CDR3 length equals 15 residues. Germline lookup yields CDR1 SGHDN and CDR2 FVKESK. The CDR3 DNA follows: TGTGCCAGCAGCCTCCGTCGGGCCAACATCTATGAGCAGTTCTTC. Protein: CASSLRRANIYEQFF.

This clonotype was seen repeatedly, ten times or more. The chain has TRBV24-1 and TRBJ1-5, with TRBD1 identical over 9 bases. The length of the CDR3 is 15 residues. V lost 5 bases and J lost 4; bases outside the gene matches: 5. Germline V gene sequence: CDR1 KGHDR, CDR2 SFDVKD. In DNA form, the CDR3 reads TGTGCCACCAGTGCCCCGGGACAGGGAAATCAGCCCCAGCATTTT. It encodes CATSAPGQGNQPQHF.

This clonotype was observed many times. This chain connects TRBV11-2 to TRBJ2-2, with 8 bases aligning to TRBD2. This CDR3 has 24 residues. Germline lookup yields CDR1 SGHAT and CDR2 FQNNGV. V shed 8 bases and J 0 bases; nucleotides not matched to a gene: 32. The CDR3 bases are TGTGCCAGCGTCCTAACGACCCCAGGGCTGGGGGCCGTGGCGGGAGGAACGAACACCGGGGAGCTGTTTTTT. This gives the protein CASVLTTPGLGAVAGGTNTGELFF.

This clonotype was detected many times. The chain recombines TRBV11-2 with TRBJ2-7, with a possible D match to TRBD1 (6 bases). CDR3 length: 14 residues. Germline V lookup: CDR1 SGHAT, CDR2 FQNNGV. Between the trimmed V and J ends, which lost 5 bases and 2 bases, there was a span of 13 bases. Here the CDR3 DNA reads TGTGCCAGCAGCCCCGCCGGACAGACCTACGAGCAGTACTTC. Translated, it gives CASSPAGQTYEQYF. Drawing the rest from reference TRBV11-2 and TRBJ2-7, the complete variable domain is EAGVAQSPRYKIIEKRQSVAFWCNPISGHATLYWYQQILGQGPKLLIQFQNNGVVDDSQLPKDRFSAERLKGVDSTLKIQPAKLEDSAVYLCASSPAGQTYEQYFGPGTRLTVT.

About this clonotype: This could be a read error, since a much larger clone is one nucleotide away. The chain has TRBV30 and TRBJ2-7; D ambiguous. Germline-derived CDR1 and CDR2 are GTSNPN and SVGIG (reference sequence). CDR3 size: 15 residues. The V end lost 4 bases, the J end lost 5 bases, and 21 bases lay between the germline ends. The DNA of the CDR3 is TGTGCCTGGAATCCATTGGGTCCCGTCCAAAACGAGCAGTACTTC. Encoded protein: CAWNPLGPVQNEQYF. The full variable domain, rest sourced from reference TRBV30 and TRBJ2-7, is SQTIHQWPATLVQPVGSPLSLECTVEGTSNPNLYWYRQAAGRGLQLLFYSVGIGQISSEVPQNLSASRPQDRQFILSSKKLLLSDSGFYLCAWNPLGPVQNEQYFGPGTRLTVT.

The table lists this clonotype with many counts. V and J are TRBV6-1 and TRBJ2-1, with 7 bases that match TRBD2. The CDR3 is 16 amino acids. Germline CDR1 is MNHNS and CDR2 is SASEGT. With V trimmed by 8 bases and J by 4 bases, 14 bases remained unmatched. The CDR3 reads CASFISSAGFYNEQFF. The CDR3, as DNA: TGTGCCAGCTTCATCTCGTCAGCGGGATTTTACAATGAGCAGTTCTTC.

At least ten counts were recorded for this clonotype. The V call is TRBV7-9, the J call TRBJ2-1, with 9 bases identical to TRBD2. V was pared by 5 bases and J by 5 bases, with 10 bases of the junction left unmatched. The CDR3 extends over 16 amino acids. CDR1 SEHNR and CDR2 FQNEAQ come from the germline V gene (reference sequence). CDR3 region: CASSRPTSGANNEQFF. The DNA for the CDR3 is TGTGCCAGCAGCCGTCCGACTAGCGGAGCAAACAATGAGCAGTTCTTC. The complete variable domain, with remaining parts taken from reference TRBV7-9 and TRBJ2-1, reads DTGVSQNPRHKITKRGQNVTFRCDPISEHNRLYWYRQTLGQGPEFLTYFQNEAQLEKSRLLSDRFSAERPKGSFSTLEIQRTEQGDSAMYLCASSRPTSGANNEQFFGPGTRLTVL.

This clonotype has a count of ten or more. The chain carries TRBV19 and TRBJ1-5, with TRBD1 as a possible D gene (5 bases). This CDR3 has 15 amino acids. CDR1 is LNHDA and CDR2 is SQIVND in the germline V gene (reference sequence). Trimming took off 5 bases at V and 0 bases at J, with 11 bases between the two ends. CDR3 coding DNA: TGTGCCAGTAGTGTCAGGGTGTATAGCAATCAGCCCCAGCATTTT. Encoded protein: CASSVRVYSNQPQHF.

This clonotype appeared many times. The V and J genes are TRBV29-1 and TRBJ2-5, with D uncertain. The V end was cut by 5 bases, the J end by 5 bases, with 9 bases between. CDR1 is SQVTM and CDR2 is ANQGSEA in the germline V gene. The CDR3 extends over 11 amino acids. This CDR3 is CSVPAWETQYF. The CDR3 coding sequence is TGCAGCGTTCCAGCATGGGAGACCCAGTACTTC.

In regard to this clonotype: No conserved phenylalanine or tryptophan ends this CDR3, so it is likely a read error. This chain uses TRBV20-1 with TRBJ2-5; TRBD2 agrees at 7 bases. Germline V gene sequence: CDR1 DFQATT, CDR2 SNEGSKA (reference sequence). The CDR3 has 15 residues. V lost 1 base, J lost 5 bases, and 10 bases stayed unmatched. CDR3 residues: CSARGAGVHSETQYI. CDR3 nucleotides: TGCAGTGCTAGAGGGGCGGGAGTGCATTCGGAGACCCAGTACATC.

This clonotype has at least ten counts. This chain links TRBV20-1 with TRBJ2-7; 12 bases are shared with TRBD2. This CDR3 comprises 13 residues. Trimming removed 4 bases from V and 6 bases from J; junction bases left unmatched: 4. The V gene's germline CDR1 is DFQATT and CDR2 SNEGSKA (reference sequence). CDR3 in amino acids: CSATRLAGVEQYF. The CDR3 DNA reads TGCAGTGCTACGCGACTAGCGGGAGTCGAGCAGTACTTC.

This clonotype appeared a few times. The chain has TRBV7-6 and TRBJ2-3, with a tentative D call TRBD2 (5 bases). CDR3 length: 16 amino acids. Germline V gene data show CDR1 as SGHVS and CDR2 as FNYEAQ. Deletions cut 5 bases from V and 4 bases from J, with 19 bases between. The CDR3 coding sequence is TGTGCCAGCAGCCCAGAGGGTGGTTTTTCAGCAGATACGCAGTATTTT. Protein sequence: CASSPEGGFSADTQYF.

In its sample, this clonotype was seen many times. V is TRBV20-1 and J is TRBJ2-3, with D possibly TRBD2 on 7 matching bases. The V end lost 4 bases, the J end lost 1 base, and 18 bases lay between the germline ends. Germline V gives CDR1 DFQATT, CDR2 SNEGSKA (reference sequence). This CDR3 region has 16 residues. For the CDR3, the DNA is TGCAGTGCTAAGTCGGGGGGCGGGATCCGCACAGATACGCAGTATTTT. It is translated as CSAKSGGGIRTDTQYF.

This clonotype is judged medium-sized. The chain couples TRBV12-3 or TRBV12-4 to TRBJ2-2; 10 positions agree with TRBD2. The V gene end was trimmed by 5 bases and the J gene end by 3 bases; junction bases not matched to a gene: 3. CDR3 length equals 15 residues. The CDR3 DNA reads TGTGCCAGCAGTCGACTAGCGGGCCACACCGGGGAGCTGTTTTTT. This sequence encodes CASSRLAGHTGELFF.